These 10 T cell receptor beta chains were all obtained from the same sample, sequenced in a study of metastatic and nonmetastatic thyroid tumors. TCRdb re-called clones from the PCR reads using MiXCR. The sample comprises roughly 9,500 clones, roughly 30% of which are singletons, and around 20% rests with the top ten. None of the patients had undergone any treatment ahead of thyroid surgery. Input material: tumor tissue. The receptors originated from a female donor with papillary thyroid cancer or a benign thyroid nodule (not recorded which). Some clones in this sample may be carry-over from other donors' samples.

In this sample, this clone turned up many times. The chain uses TRBV4-3 and TRBJ2-3; a weak D match, TRBD2 (5 bases). The V and J ends lost 0 bases and 8 bases respectively, with 15 bases between them. Per the germline V gene, CDR1 is LGHNA and CDR2 is YSLEER. CDR3 length: 15 amino acids. Here the CDR3 reads CASSQDRISAGTQYF. The CDR3 DNA is TGCGCCAGCAGCCAAGATAGAATCTCCGCGGGTACGCAGTATTTT.

Relative to its sample, this clone is large. In DNA, the CDR3 is TGTGCCAGCAGTTTGTCCAAAGGGAGTGAAAAACTGTTTTTT. Protein: CASSLSKGSEKLFF. The V and J genes are TRBV12-3 or TRBV12-4 and TRBJ1-4; D gene uncertain. CDR3 length equals 14 residues. The ends were cut back, 3 bases at V and 7 bases at J, with 12 bases in the middle.

The V and J genes are TRBV15 and TRBJ2-7; D call uncertain. V was trimmed by 0 bases and J by 5 bases, leaving 11 bases between them. Per germline, CDR1 LNHNV and CDR2 YYDKDF (reference sequence). This CDR3 comprises 14 residues. The CDR3 protein is CATSRDFGSHEQYF. The DNA for the CDR3 is TGTGCCACCAGCAGAGATTTTGGGTCCCACGAGCAGTACTTC.

This clone was detected a few times. The chain uses TRBV28 and TRBJ1-5, with D unclear. This CDR3 contains 13 residues. Germline V gene sequence: CDR1 MDHEN, CDR2 SYDVKM. Trimming shortened V by 10 bases and J by 3 bases, and 13 bases separated the two germline ends. CDR3 protein: CATQVGNNQPQHF. For the CDR3, the DNA is TGTGCCACCCAGGTAGGGAACAATCAGCCCCAGCATTTT.

The chain has TRBV11-2 and TRBJ2-7; D remains unclear. Trimming left V 2 bases short and J 3 bases short, with 14 bases between. This CDR3 has 15 residues. Germline values: CDR1 SGHAT, CDR2 FQNNGV. The CDR3 nucleotides are TGTGCCAGCAGCTTATTTTTTGTGGACGACTACGAGCAGTACTTC. Translation: CASSLFFVDDYEQYF.

This clone was counted ten times or more. The chain uses TRBV3-1 and TRBJ1-1, with 7 bases identical to TRBD1. CDR1 is LGHDT, CDR2 YNNKEL, per germline (reference sequence). V shed 1 base, J shed 4 bases, and the junction held 0 bases outside the gene matches. This CDR3 spans 13 amino acids. CDR3 nucleotides: TGTGCCAGCAGCCAAGCAGGGGGCACTGAAGCTTTCTTT. It translates to CASSQAGGTEAFF.

This clone came up many times. The chain recombines TRBV20-1 with TRBJ1-4; D is unresolved. Germline loops: CDR1 DFQATT, CDR2 SNEGSKA (reference sequence). The CDR3 contains 14 residues. V shed 2 bases and J shed 3 bases, with 10 bases lying between them. CDR3 protein: CSARSRGANEKLFF. DNA of the CDR3: TGCAGTGCTAGAAGCCGGGGAGCTAATGAAAAACTGTTTTTT.

This clone has ten or more counts. The chain recombines TRBV10-3 with TRBJ2-3; TRBD1 matches at 7 bases. This CDR3 comprises 15 residues. With V trimmed by 5 bases and J by 2 bases, 7 bases remained unmatched. CDR1 ENHRY and CDR2 SYGVKD come from the germline V gene. Here the CDR3 reads CAISRTGSNTDTQYF. The CDR3 DNA is TGTGCCATCAGTAGGACAGGCTCCAACACAGATACGCAGTATTTT.

This clone was counted ten times or more. The chain combines TRBV25-1 with TRBJ2-1; unclear D gene. V lost 4 bases, J lost 9 bases, and 13 bases lay in between. CDR1 is MGHDK, CDR2 SYGVNS, per germline. The CDR3 totals 13 residues. CDR3 sequence reads: CASSGPMIGEQFF. DNA for the CDR3: TGTGCCAGCAGTGGCCCTATGATTGGTGAGCAGTTCTTC.

Many counts were recorded for this clone. CDR3 in amino acids: CSARHRGQGWETQYF. In DNA, the CDR3 is TGCAGTGCTAGGCACCGGGGACAGGGGTGGGAGACCCAGTACTTC. V usage is TRBV20-1 and J usage is TRBJ2-5; 10 nucleotides align to TRBD1. The CDR3 length is 15 residues. The ends lost 3 bases at V and 5 bases at J; junction bases unmatched: 9. CDR1 is DFQATT and CDR2 is SNEGSKA in the germline V gene (reference sequence).